One sample yielded the 20 T cell receptor beta chains listed below, sequenced in a study of OX40 agonist ivuxolimab in advanced cancers. The method was immunoSEQ multiplex PCR; TCRdb's version includes in-frame clones alone and lacks a portion of them. The table has about 61,000 clones, 92% seen once; the top ten hold approximately 23%. The sequencing used CD4+ or CD8+ T cells sorted from blood, collected in a trial of the OX40 agonist ivuxolimab. Receptors were obtained from an adult with an advanced solid tumor such as melanoma, head and neck, liver or kidney cancer.

This chain joins TRBV7-9 and TRBJ2-7, with 11 bases that match TRBD2. The length of the CDR3 is 16 residues. Trimming at V came to 5 bases and at J to 0 bases, leaving 6 bases not matched to a gene. The germline V gene has CDR1 SEHNR and CDR2 FQNEAQ (reference sequence). This CDR3 is CASSLRLAGNSYEQYF. CDR3 DNA: TGTGCCAGCAGCCTGAGACTAGCGGGGAACTCCTACGAGCAGTACTTC. Complete variable domain (other parts from reference TRBV7-9 and TRBJ2-7): DTGVSQNPRHKITKRGQNVTFRCDPISEHNRLYWYRQTLGQGPEFLTYFQNEAQLEKSRLLSDRFSAERPKGSFSTLEIQRTEQGDSAMYLCASSLRLAGNSYEQYFGPGTRLTVT.

This chain links TRBV30 with TRBJ2-5; tentative D call: TRBD2 (6 bases). Trimming stripped 6 bases from V and 5 bases from J, with 16 bases between. Looked up from germline, CDR1 is GTSNPN and CDR2 is SVGIG (reference sequence). This CDR3 contains 13 residues. CDR3 DNA sequence: TGTGCCTGCGACCCGTCGGGGGTGGAGACCCAGTACTTC. It yields the protein CACDPSGVETQYF.

The CDR3 loop is CASSPGHPHNEQFF. The CDR3 bases are TGTGCCAGCAGCCCGGGACACCCACACAATGAGCAGTTCTTC. The V call is TRBV9, the J call TRBJ2-1; tentatively, D is TRBD1 (6 bases). CDR1 SGDLS and CDR2 YYNGEE come from the germline V gene. Trimming removed 4 bases at V and 5 bases at J, with 13 bases between. The CDR3 consists of 14 residues.

This clone was counted once. The genes are TRBV25-1 and TRBJ1-6; a possible D gene is TRBD1 (5 bases). Germline V gene data show CDR1 as MGHDK and CDR2 as SYGVNS. The V and J ends lost 0 bases and 9 bases respectively, with 12 bases between them. CDR3 length: 15 amino acids. The CDR3 region is CASSEYRQGGSPLHF. The DNA of the CDR3 is TGTGCCAGCAGTGAATATAGGCAGGGTGGTTCACCCCTCCACTTT.

The chain joins TRBV4-2 to TRBJ2-1, with TRBD2 identical over 7 bases. Trimming at V came to 0 bases and at J to 2 bases, leaving 10 bases not matched to a gene. Germline V gives CDR1 LGHNA, CDR2 YNFKEQ. This CDR3 has 18 amino acids. The CDR3 sequence is CASSQDRNLAETYNEQFF. In DNA, the CDR3 is TGTGCCAGCAGCCAAGATCGAAACCTAGCGGAAACCTACAATGAGCAGTTCTTC.

This rearrangement joins TRBV11-3 to TRBJ1-1; D gene uncertain. Germline V lookup: CDR1 SGHNT, CDR2 YENEEA. V lost 1 base to trimming and J lost 6 bases, with 12 bases between them. The CDR3 consists of 14 residues. The CDR3 is CASSLAGESAEAFF. CDR3 DNA sequence: TGTGCCAGCAGCTTAGCAGGAGAGTCCGCTGAAGCTTTCTTT.

The chain links TRBV28 to TRBJ1-2; no reliable D call. The germline gives CDR1 MDHEN, CDR2 SYDVKM. V lost 3 bases and J 4 bases, leaving 18 bases between the germline ends. The CDR3 contains 16 residues. The CDR3 DNA sequence: TGTGCCAGCAGTTTCTCCAGGATCGCTCCTTCCTATGGCTACACCTTC. This codes for CASSFSRIAPSYGYTF.

The rearrangement links TRBV2 to TRBJ1-5, with unresolved D. Trimming cost V 10 bases and J 1 base, with 14 bases left between them. Germline V lookup: CDR1 SNHLY, CDR2 FYNNEI. This CDR3 has 14 amino acids. The CDR3 DNA sequence: TGTGCCACCAGAGACACGTTCAGCAATCAGCCCCAGCATTTT. Translation: CATRDTFSNQPQHF. Variable domain in full (rest from reference TRBV2 and TRBJ1-5): EPEVTQTPSHQVTQMGQEVILRCVPISNHLYFYWYRQILGQKVEFLVSFYNNEISEKSEIFDDQFSVERPDGSNFTLKIRSTKLEDSAMYFCATRDTFSNQPQHFGDGTRLSIL.

The genes are TRBV28 and TRBJ2-7, with 8 bases identical to TRBD2. Germline CDR1 and CDR2: MDHEN and SYDVKM. The CDR3 contains 15 residues. Trimming cost V 3 bases and J 7 bases; bases outside gene matches: 11. The chain's CDR3 is CASSFPASGRWEQYF. Written as DNA, the CDR3 is TGTGCCAGCAGTTTCCCGGCTAGCGGGCGCTGGGAGCAGTACTTC.

J is TRBJ2-1 and V is TRBV7-9; D may be TRBD2 (6 bases). CDR3 length equals 13 residues. Germline CDR1 reads SEHNR; CDR2 reads FQNEAQ (reference sequence). V shed 2 bases and J shed 7 bases, with 9 bases lying between them. The CDR3 loop reads CASSLWTTNEQFF. Here the CDR3 DNA reads TGTGCCAGCAGCTTATGGACTACGAATGAGCAGTTCTTC.

The genes are TRBV25-1 and TRBJ2-5; TRBD2 might be the D (5 bases). V dropped 5 bases and J dropped 4 bases, with 5 bases sitting between them. There are 11 residues in the CDR3. The germline V gene has CDR1 MGHDK and CDR2 SYGVNS. The CDR3 sequence: CASSRGETQYF. CDR3 bases: TGTGCCAGCAGTCGGGGAGAGACCCAGTACTTC.

The V and J genes are TRBV2 and TRBJ1-2; D not resolved. The germline CDR1 and CDR2 sequences are SNHLY and FYNNEI. Between the trimmed V and J ends, which lost 3 bases and 6 bases, there was a span of 11 bases. The CDR3 totals 13 residues. CDR3 residues: CASSDGAYDGYTF. CDR3 DNA: TGTGCCAGCAGTGATGGAGCCTATGATGGCTACACCTTC.

The chain is built from TRBV6-5 and TRBJ1-2; no definite D call. Trimming stripped 7 bases from V and 8 bases from J, with 17 bases between. Germline V gives CDR1 MNHEY, CDR2 SVGAGI. The length of the CDR3 is 13 residues. The CDR3 nucleotides are TGTGCCAGCACCAGAGAGATCAGAAACGGCTACACCTTC. This codes for CASTREIRNGYTF.

The gene calls are TRBV6-6 and TRBJ2-1, with D tentatively TRBD2 (5 bases). Germline V CDR1 and CDR2: MNHNY, SVGAGI (reference sequence). The CDR3 spans 12 residues. Trimming took off 2 bases at V and 9 bases at J, with 8 bases between the two ends. In DNA, the CDR3 is TGTGCCAGCAGTTACCCGGGGAGTGAGCAGTTCTTC. Residues: CASSYPGSEQFF.

This CDR3 is CASSPGLRAEAFF. CDR3 sequence (DNA): TGCGCCAGCAGCCCCGGCCTACGGGCTGAAGCTTTCTTT. The rearrangement joins TRBV4-3 to TRBJ1-1; D not certain. The CDR3 has 13 residues. Trimming shortened V by 4 bases and J by 6 bases, and 12 bases separated the two germline ends. The germline CDR1 and CDR2 sequences are LGHNA and YSLEER.

This chain joins TRBV21-1 and TRBJ2-7; no check of the table's D call, TRBD2, against the DNA was made. TRBV21-1 is a documented pseudogene. CDR3 length: 14 residues. The CDR3 loop reads CASSEGKGAYEQYF. Here the CDR3 DNA reads TGTGCCAGCAGCGAGGGTAAAGGTGCCTACGAGCAGTACTTC.

The CDR3, as DNA: TGTGCCAGCAGCGGCGGACAGGTCTGGGATGAGCAGTTCTTC. Its translation: CASSGGQVWDEQFF. This chain uses TRBV9 with TRBJ2-1; 7 bases are shared with TRBD1. Germline CDR1 and CDR2: SGDLS and YYNGEE. V gave up 3 bases and J gave up 8 bases; unmatched junction bases: 8. The CDR3 sequence is 14 residues long.

The CDR3 nucleotides are TGTGCCAGCAGCAAAGGGGGTTGGGCTTTGGGTGGCTACACCTTC. This gives the protein CASSKGGWALGGYTF. This chain uses TRBV21-1 with TRBJ1-2. TRBV21-1 is a pseudogene segment. The CDR3 length is 15 residues.

This chain connects TRBV6-5 to TRBJ2-1, with 10 nucleotides matching TRBD2. Germline V CDR1 and CDR2: MNHEY, SVGAGI. This CDR3 spans 16 amino acids. V shed 0 bases and J 5 bases; nucleotides not matched to a gene: 4. CDR3 DNA: TGTGCCAGCAGTTACTCGGGGACTAGCGTCGACAATGAGCAGTTCTTC. This codes for CASSYSGTSVDNEQFF.

This chain joins TRBV14 and TRBJ2-1, with D possibly matching TRBD2 (5 bases). The CDR3 covers 16 residues. The germline V and J ends were trimmed by 3 bases and 3 bases, with 15 bases remaining between them. Per the germline V gene, CDR1 is SGHDN and CDR2 is FVKESK. This CDR3 is CASSQDWRSVYNEQFF. CDR3 nucleotide sequence: TGTGCCAGCAGCCAGGACTGGCGTTCGGTCTACAATGAGCAGTTCTTC.